Following are 30 T cell receptor beta chains from one sample sequenced in a study of beta chain features in type 1 diabetes. Sequenced material consisted of expressed TCRB transcripts (all of the isolated RNA was reverse transcribed). TCRdb's copy holds only in-frame clones and misses some; the assay was immunoSEQ multiplex PCR. The sample consists of hundreds of thousands of clones, around 10% of them appearing once. The sample comprised naive CD4+ T cells from blood. The receptors were sampled from a woman aged 18-30 years in good health.

This clone was detected a few times. This chain joins TRBV7-2 and TRBJ2-1; 10 bases match TRBD1. Germline values: CDR1 SGHTA, CDR2 FQGNSA. V gave up 7 bases and J gave up 15 bases; unmatched junction bases: 6. This CDR3 spans 11 amino acids. CDR3: CASTTGTGVFF. The CDR3 DNA sequence: TGTGCCAGCACCACCGGGACAGGGGTGTTCTTC.

The chain recombines TRBV4-1 with TRBJ2-3, with 7 bases fitting TRBD2. Germline values: CDR1 MGHRA, CDR2 YSYEKL. The V and J ends lost 2 bases and 6 bases, in that order; junction bases with no gene match: 11. This CDR3 spans 16 amino acids. In DNA, the CDR3 is TGCGCCAGCAGCCAACCCTTAGCGGGCGCCGCTGATACGCAGTATTTT. Protein: CASSQPLAGAADTQYF.

J is TRBJ2-6 and V is TRBV6-6; 7 bases are a match to TRBD1. CDR1 and CDR2 from the germline V gene are MNHNY and SVGAGI (reference sequence). This CDR3 contains 15 residues. V gave up 3 bases and J gave up 2 bases; unmatched junction bases: 1. The CDR3 spells CASSYGTAGANVLTF. CDR3 sequence (DNA): TGTGCCAGCAGTTATGGGACAGCTGGGGCCAACGTCCTGACTTTC.

This clone was counted only a few times. The rearrangement uses TRBV10-3 and TRBJ2-5; 8 bases agree with TRBD2. J was trimmed by 2 bases and V by 7 bases; bases with no gene match: 9. The CDR3 has 15 amino acids. Germline V gives CDR1 ENHRY, CDR2 SYGVKD. CDR3 sequence: CAIKGTGGEQETQYF. Here the CDR3 DNA reads TGTGCCATCAAGGGGACCGGGGGGGAACAAGAGACCCAGTACTTC.

V and J are TRBV28 and TRBJ2-1; the match to TRBD1 covers 11 bases. J gave up 8 bases and V 6 bases, and 9 bases lay outside the gene matches. From germline, CDR1 is MDHEN and CDR2 SYDVKM. The CDR3 has 15 amino acids. The CDR3 region has the DNA TGTGCCAGCAGCCGTGGAGGGACAGGGGGATATGAGCAGTTCTTC. This codes for CASSRGGTGGYEQFF. The full variable domain, completed using reference TRBV28 and TRBJ2-1, is DVKVTQSSRYLVKRTGEKVFLECVQDMDHENMFWYRQDPGLGLRLIYFSYDVKMKEKGDIPEGYSVSREKKERFSLILESASTNQTSMYLCASSRGGTGGYEQFFGPGTRLTVL.

The sample holds a few counts of this clone. The chain employs TRBV6-5 and TRBJ1-2; 7 bases agree with TRBD1. The junction had 7 bases not matched to a gene; V was cut back by 5 bases and J by 4 bases. CDR3 length equals 14 residues. Germline V gives CDR1 MNHEY, CDR2 SVGAGI. The CDR3: CASSQTGPSYGYTF. CDR3 coding DNA: TGTGCCAGCAGTCAGACAGGGCCCTCCTATGGCTACACCTTC.

The chain couples TRBV18 to TRBJ2-7; D may be TRBD1 (5 bases). The CDR3 has 13 amino acids. Germline V CDR1 and CDR2: KGHSH, LQKENI. V was trimmed by 3 bases and J by 1 base, leaving 7 bases between them. CDR3 protein: CASSPTVSYEQYV. The CDR3 DNA reads as TGTGCCAGCTCACCGACAGTATCCTACGAGCAGTACGTC.

The rearrangement uses TRBV5-1 and TRBJ1-1; D uncertain. Trimming took 4 bases from V and 0 from J, leaving 10 bases between them. Germline lookup yields CDR1 SGHRS and CDR2 YFSETQ. This CDR3 spans 14 amino acids. CDR3 coding DNA: TGCGCCAGCAGCCCGGTGGCGGTGAACACTGAAGCTTTCTTT. Its protein is CASSPVAVNTEAFF.

The V and J genes are TRBV15 and TRBJ2-7, with D possibly TRBD2 on 5 matching bases. CDR1 LNHNV and CDR2 YYDKDF come from the germline V gene (reference sequence). V lost 2 bases to trimming and J lost 2 bases, with 7 bases between them. CDR3 length: 13 amino acids. The CDR3 coding sequence is TGTGCCACCAGCAGAAGAGCGGCCTACGAGCAGTACTTC. It encodes CATSRRAAYEQYF. Variable domain in full (rest from reference TRBV15 and TRBJ2-7): DAMVIQNPRYQVTQFGKPVTLSCSQTLNHNVMYWYQQKSSQAPKLLFHYYDKDFNNEADTPDNFQSRRPNTSFCFLDIRSPGLGDTAMYLCATSRRAAYEQYFGPGTRLTVT.

A few counts support this clone. The chain employs TRBV6-5 and TRBJ2-1; 9 bases fit TRBD2. Germline loops: CDR1 MNHEY, CDR2 SVGAGI. This CDR3 region has 15 residues. V shed 4 bases, J shed 3 bases, and the junction held 4 bases outside the gene matches. The CDR3 loop is CASSFRTSDYNEQFF. CDR3 DNA: TGTGCCAGCAGTTTTCGGACTAGCGACTACAATGAGCAGTTCTTC.

This clone was recorded a few times. The V call is TRBV20-1, the J call TRBJ2-3; 7 nucleotides line up with TRBD1. The trim removed 6 bases at V and 8 bases at J, leaving 5 bases unmatched. CDR1 is DFQATT, CDR2 SNEGSKA, per germline (reference sequence). CDR3 length: 11 amino acids. The CDR3 DNA follows: TGCAGTGCGTTCCAGGGGGTTACGCAGTATTTT. Protein product: CSAFQGVTQYF.

This clone has only a few counts. CDR3 sequence reads: CASSLGQGQGTQYF. The CDR3 DNA is TGCGCCAGCAGCTTGGGACAGGGTCAGGGGACCCAGTACTTC. The chain combines TRBV5-1 with TRBJ2-5; TRBD1 matches 7 bases. The CDR3 totals 14 residues. V lost 0 bases, J lost 7 bases, and 6 bases stayed unmatched. From germline, CDR1 is SGHRS and CDR2 YFSETQ.

The genes are TRBV7-2 and TRBJ1-5; perhaps TRBD1 as D (5 bases). Per the germline V gene, CDR1 is SGHTA and CDR2 is FQGNSA. With 1 base removed from V and 5 bases from J, the gap between germline ends came to 9 bases. CDR3 size: 14 residues. CDR3 protein: CASSLDGQYQPQHF. The CDR3 nucleotides read TGTGCCAGCAGCTTAGACGGACAATATCAGCCCCAGCATTTT. Full variable domain (outside the CDR3, taken from reference TRBV7-2 and TRBJ1-5): GAGVSQSPSNKVTEKGKDVELRCDPISGHTALYWYRQSLGQGLEFLIYFQGNSAPDKSGLPSDRFSAERTGGSVSTLTIQRTQQEDSAVYLCASSLDGQYQPQHFGDGTRLSIL.

The chain has TRBV5-1 and TRBJ2-6; unclear D gene. Trimming took 4 bases from V and 0 from J, leaving 11 bases between them. The CDR3 covers 16 residues. Germline V gene lookup returns CDR1 SGHRS and CDR2 YFSETQ. CDR3 amino acids: CASSPNPSSGANVLTF. The CDR3 nucleotides read TGCGCCAGCAGCCCGAACCCCAGCTCTGGGGCCAACGTCCTGACTTTC.

The chain has TRBV7-2 and TRBJ2-2; D ambiguous. The germline CDR1 and CDR2 sequences are SGHTA and FQGNSA. This CDR3 has 14 residues. The V and J ends lost 1 base and 0 bases respectively, with 3 bases between them. CDR3 sequence: CASSLVTNTGELFF. CDR3 in DNA: TGTGCCAGCAGCTTAGTTACGAACACCGGGGAGCTGTTTTTT.

This clone was counted only a few times. Other DNA sequences in the same sample also yield this CDR3. CDR3 loop: CSVGGSHGYTF. The CDR3 nucleotides are TGCAGCGTTGGGGGCTCCCATGGCTACACCTTC. The rearrangement joins TRBV29-1 to TRBJ1-2; a possible D gene is TRBD1 (5 bases). The V gene lost 4 bases and the J gene lost 6 bases, with 9 bases spanning the gap. Germline V gene data show CDR1 as SQVTM and CDR2 as ANQGSEA. CDR3 length equals 11 residues.

This clone has only a few counts. The chain is built from TRBV7-2 and TRBJ1-3; TRBD1 is a possible D gene (6 bases). The germline gives CDR1 SGHTA, CDR2 FQGNSA. V dropped 5 bases and J dropped 5 bases, with 10 bases sitting between them. There are 13 residues in the CDR3. CDR3 sequence reads: CASSPGQRNTIYF. The CDR3 coding sequence is TGTGCCAGCAGCCCCGGACAGAGAAACACCATATATTTT.

V is TRBV30 and J is TRBJ1-2; 7 bases are shared with TRBD1. The CDR3 spans 13 residues. Trimming took 1 base from V and 5 from J; bases not matched to a gene: 4. In germline, CDR1 is GTSNPN, CDR2 SVGIG (reference sequence). The CDR3 sequence: CAWSAQGIYGYTF. The CDR3 DNA is TGTGCCTGGAGTGCACAGGGGATATATGGCTACACCTTC.

This clone was picked up a small number of times. The V call is TRBV4-2, the J call TRBJ2-5, with 10 bases fitting TRBD2. V was clipped by 6 bases and J by 2 bases; unmatched bases: 9. CDR1 LGHNA and CDR2 YNFKEQ come from the germline V gene. The CDR3 contains 16 residues. Here the CDR3 reads CASRPEAGGPQETQYF. CDR3 sequence (DNA): TGTGCCAGCAGGCCCGAAGCGGGAGGGCCTCAAGAGACCCAGTACTTC.

The rearrangement uses TRBV18 and TRBJ2-1; the D is unclear. This CDR3 has 14 amino acids. The germline V gene has CDR1 KGHSH and CDR2 LQKENI. The V gene lost 2 bases and the J gene lost 5 bases, with 10 bases spanning the gap. CDR3 loop: CASSPYIGDNEQFF. The CDR3 coding sequence is TGTGCCAGCTCACCATACATAGGAGACAATGAGCAGTTCTTC.

The V call is TRBV5-4, the J call TRBJ2-4; D possibly corresponds to TRBD1 (6 bases). The germline CDR1 and CDR2 sequences are SGHNT and YYREEE (reference sequence). This CDR3 has 15 residues. Trimming removed 4 bases from V and 0 bases from J, with 11 bases in between. The CDR3 DNA reads as TGTGCCAGCAGCCCAGGGACAACAGCCAAAAACATTCAGTACTTC. Protein product: CASSPGTTAKNIQYF.

The genes are TRBV7-9 and TRBJ2-3, with TRBD1 as a possible D gene (6 bases). V was pared by 5 bases and J by 0 bases, with 9 bases between. The CDR3 runs to 14 residues. Germline V gives CDR1 SEHNR, CDR2 FQNEAQ (reference sequence). The CDR3 DNA follows: TGTGCCAGCAGCATAGGGGGTAGCACAGATACGCAGTATTTT. This codes for CASSIGGSTDTQYF.

V and J are TRBV28 and TRBJ2-7, with 8 bases identical to TRBD1. The CDR3 runs to 12 residues. Germline CDR1 is MDHEN and CDR2 is SYDVKM. Trimming at V came to 4 bases and at J to 6 bases, leaving 2 bases not matched to a gene. The CDR3: CASSSGGAEQYV. In DNA, the CDR3 is TGTGCCAGCAGTTCAGGGGGCGCCGAGCAGTACGTC.

The chain carries TRBV7-2 and TRBJ2-1, with 8 bases aligning to TRBD2. The CDR3 is 14 amino acids. The V gene's germline CDR1 is SGHTA and CDR2 FQGNSA. J lost 4 bases, V lost 7 bases, and 6 bases had no gene match. The CDR3 DNA sequence: TGTGCCAGCACCCAAGCGGGAGTTTACAATGAGCAGTTCTTC. Amino acid sequence: CASTQAGVYNEQFF.

In its sample, this clone was seen a few times. The chain is built from TRBV4-1 and TRBJ1-2; D remains ambiguous. The CDR3 runs 14 residues. V was cut by 0 bases and J by 1 base, with 6 bases left in between. Germline-derived CDR1 and CDR2 are MGHRA and YSYEKL. The CDR3 protein is CASSQDPFNYGYTF. In nucleotides, the CDR3 is TGCGCCAGCAGCCAAGACCCATTTAACTATGGCTACACCTTC.

There are a few counts of this clone. The chain has TRBV27 and TRBJ2-1; D is unclear. Germline loops: CDR1 MNHEY, CDR2 SMNVEV (reference sequence). The CDR3 is 11 residues long. The germline V and J ends were trimmed by 7 bases and 4 bases, with 5 bases remaining between them. In nucleotides, the CDR3 is TGTGCCAGCACCCTTTACAATGAGCAGTTCTTC. Translated, it gives CASTLYNEQFF.

This clone was found a few times. The chain has TRBV2 and TRBJ2-5; D may match TRBD1 or TRBD2 (5 bases each). This CDR3 is 13 amino acids long. V lost 6 bases and J lost 9, with 17 bases in between. Germline CDR1 and CDR2: SNHLY and FYNNEI. CDR3 coding DNA: TGTGCCAGCAGCGAGAGAGGGGCCGTGGCCCAGTACTTC. Translating gives CASSERGAVAQYF.

The V call is TRBV28, the J call TRBJ1-6; maybe TRBD1 (5 bases). The CDR3 totals 15 residues. The germline V gene has CDR1 MDHEN and CDR2 SYDVKM. V lost 5 bases to trimming and J lost 10 bases, with 18 bases between them. CDR3 region: CASSLKPGGDSPLHF. CDR3 nucleotides: TGTGCCAGCAGTCTCAAGCCGGGGGGGGACTCACCCCTCCACTTT.

V usage is TRBV5-1 and J usage is TRBJ2-6; D remains unclear. Trimming left V 4 bases short and J 3 bases short, with 2 bases between. CDR1 SGHRS and CDR2 YFSETQ come from the germline V gene. The CDR3 loop spans 12 amino acids. CDR3 residues: CASSRGANVLTF. The CDR3 DNA is TGCGCCAGCAGCCGTGGGGCCAACGTCCTGACTTTC.

This sequence joins TRBV30 and TRBJ1-2; no clear D gene. Germline V gene data show CDR1 as GTSNPN and CDR2 as SVGIG (reference sequence). V lost 0 bases, J lost 1 base, and 9 bases lay in between. CDR3 length: 14 residues. The CDR3 protein is CAWSVSQLNYGYTF. The DNA for the CDR3 is TGTGCCTGGAGTGTTTCGCAGCTTAACTATGGCTACACCTTC.